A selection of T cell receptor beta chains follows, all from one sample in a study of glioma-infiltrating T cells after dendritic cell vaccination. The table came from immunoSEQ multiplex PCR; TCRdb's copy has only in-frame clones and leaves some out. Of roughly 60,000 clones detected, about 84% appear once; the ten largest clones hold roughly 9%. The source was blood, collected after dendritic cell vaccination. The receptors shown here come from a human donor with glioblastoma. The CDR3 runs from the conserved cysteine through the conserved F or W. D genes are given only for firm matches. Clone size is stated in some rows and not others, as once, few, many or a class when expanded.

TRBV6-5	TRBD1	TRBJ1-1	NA	TGTGCCAGCAGTACGGGACAGCGGCAGGCTTTCTTT	CASSTGQRQAFF
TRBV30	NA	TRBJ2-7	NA	TGTGCCTGGCTGAATGAAGGGGGCTACGAGCAGTACTTC	CAWLNEGGYEQYF
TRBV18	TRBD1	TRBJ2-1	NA	TGTGCCAGCTCACCCGACAGGGGTGAGCAGTTCTTC	CASSPDRGEQFF
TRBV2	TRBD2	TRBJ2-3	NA	TGTGCCAGCAGTTCAGGACTAGCGGTCACAGATACGCAGTATTTT	CASSSGLAVTDTQYF
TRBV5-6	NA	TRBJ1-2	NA	TGTGCCAGCAGCTTTTCGGGTATTGGCTACACCTTC	CASSFSGIGYTF
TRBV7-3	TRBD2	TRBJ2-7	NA	TGTGCCAGCAGCTACGCTAGCGGGGGGTCCTACGAGCAGTACTTC	CASSYASGGSYEQYF
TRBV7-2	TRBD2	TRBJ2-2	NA	TGCGCCAGCAGCCCAGCGGGGGGGCACACCGGGGAGCTGTTTTTT	CASSPAGGHTGELFF
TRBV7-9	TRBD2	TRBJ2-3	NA	TGTGCCAGCACCCCTCCGGGACTAGCGGGGGGAACAGATACGCAGTATTTT	CASTPPGLAGGTDTQYF
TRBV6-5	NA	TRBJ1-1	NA	TGTGCCAGCATTACCAGGGAAAACACTGAAGCTTTCTTT	CASITRENTEAFF
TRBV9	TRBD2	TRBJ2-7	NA	TGTGCCAGCAGCGCGAGCGGGGGGCAGAGTTACGAGCAGTACTTC	CASSASGGQSYEQYF
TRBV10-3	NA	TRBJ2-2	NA	TGTGCCATCGGGCCTATGAACACCGGGGAGCTGTTTTTT	CAIGPMNTGELFF
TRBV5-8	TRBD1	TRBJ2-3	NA	TGTGCCAGCAGCTTGGTCGGGACAGGGAGGACAGATACGCAGTATTTT	CASSLVGTGRTDTQYF
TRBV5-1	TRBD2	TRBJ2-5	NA	TGCGCCAGCAGCTTATCAGCGGGGGGGCCAGCAGAAGAGACCCAGTACTTC	CASSLSAGGPAEETQYF
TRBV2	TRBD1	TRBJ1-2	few	TGTGCCAGCCAGGGGGCTAAAAGTGGCTACACCTTC	CASQGAKSGYTF
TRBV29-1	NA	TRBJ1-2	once	TGCAGCGTTGATCAGGGGCTCCCTCTCTTCGGCTACACCTTC	CSVDQGLPLFGYTF
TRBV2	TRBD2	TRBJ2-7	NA	TGTGCCACCCAACTAGCGGGGGGGTCCTACGAGCAGTACTTC	CATQLAGGSYEQYF
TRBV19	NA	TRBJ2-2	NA	TGTGCCAGTAGTCCGTCGGGGGTTGGCACCGGGGAGCTGTTTTTT	CASSPSGVGTGELFF
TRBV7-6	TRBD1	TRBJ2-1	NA	TGTGCCAGCAGCTTCTCGGACAGGGGGTTTCATGAGCAGTTCTTC	CASSFSDRGFHEQFF
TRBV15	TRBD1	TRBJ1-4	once	TGTGCCACCAGCAGACTCGACAGGGGGAGGGAAAAACTGTTTTTT	CATSRLDRGREKLFF
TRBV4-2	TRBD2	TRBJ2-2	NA	TGTGCCAGCAGCCATAGACTAGCGGGGGAGAACACCGGGGAGCTGTTTTTT	CASSHRLAGENTGELFF